The rows below give T cell receptor beta chains drawn from one sample of a study of T cells after yellow fever vaccination. TCRdb re-called the 5' RACE reads through MiXCR, storing one row per CDR3 protein. The sample lists 20,000 to 30,000 distinct CDR3 sequences; 5% to 7% were seen once. Sequencing was performed on PBMCs, either bulk or a sorted T-cell subset (CD4+, CD8+, memory, or dextramer-sorted; not recorded which), taken 15 days after the yellow fever booster vaccination. These receptors all stem from a man aged 30-40 years who received the YFV17D yellow fever vaccine. CDR3s include the opening cysteine and the closing phenylalanine or tryptophan. A D gene is named only where the DNA matches it firmly. Clone size is not always given. Where it is, it says once, few, many or a class for expanded clones.

>TRBV20-1|TRBJ2-5|many|TRBD2
CSASAGGPGETQYF
TGCAGTGCCTCAGCGGGAGGGCCTGGAGAGACCCAGTACTTC
>TRBV20-1|TRBJ2-7|many|TRBD2
CSASGRAYEQYF
TGCAGTGCTAGCGGGAGGGCCTACGAGCAGTACTTC
>TRBV12-3/TRBV12-4|TRBJ2-1|many|.
CASTPDWSEQFF
TGTGCCAGCACCCCGGATTGGAGTGAGCAGTTCTTC
>TRBV29-1|TRBJ2-7|.|.
CSVGGDEQYF
TGCAGCGTTGGCGGGGACGAGCAGTACTTC
>TRBV6-2/TRBV6-3|TRBJ2-7|many|.
CASSYSSGLTYEQYF
TGTGCCAGCAGTTACTCGAGTGGGCTAACCTACGAGCAGTACTTC
>TRBV11-2|TRBJ2-7|many|.
CASSLEVGGLPIYEQYF
TGTGCCAGCAGCTTAGAAGTTGGTGGACTCCCTATCTACGAGCAGTACTTC
>TRBV7-9|TRBJ2-1|many|TRBD2
CASSLGRLGGRSDEQFF
TGTGCCAGCAGCTTAGGGCGCCTCGGCGGGAGATCTGATGAGCAGTTCTTC
>TRBV19|TRBJ1-1|many|.
CASSARDLEAFF
TGTGCCAGTAGTGCGAGGGATCTCGAAGCTTTCTTT
>TRBV20-1|TRBJ2-7|many|.
CSASPGEEMTYEQYF
TGCAGTGCTTCCCCGGGTGAGGAGATGACCTACGAGCAGTACTTC
>TRBV9|TRBJ1-1|many|TRBD1
CASSSTGGGTEAFF
TGTGCCAGCAGTTCAACAGGGGGCGGCACTGAAGCTTTCTTT
>TRBV3-1|TRBJ2-3|many|.
CASRQDGTDTQYF
TGTGCCAGCAGGCAGGACGGCACAGATACGCAGTATTTT
>TRBV19|TRBJ2-7|many|.
CASSASLGSGVYEQYF
TGTGCCAGTAGTGCCTCCCTCGGGTCGGGAGTCTACGAGCAGTACTTC
>TRBV30|TRBJ1-2|many|TRBD1
CAWTTGQGTGYTF
TGTGCCTGGACCACAGGACAGGGGACAGGCTACACCTTC
>TRBV29-1|TRBJ2-2|many|.
CSVDVSGKPTGELFF
TGCAGCGTTGATGTCTCAGGCAAGCCCACCGGGGAGCTGTTTTTT
>TRBV20-1|TRBJ2-1|many|TRBD1
CSARGTGSSYNEQFF
TGCAGTGCTAGGGGGACAGGGAGCTCCTACAATGAGCAGTTCTTC
>TRBV20-1|TRBJ2-1|many|TRBD2
CSARSGTSALFSYNEQFF
TGCAGTGCTAGATCCGGGACTAGCGCGTTATTCTCCTACAATGAGCAGTTCTTC